The 14 T cell receptor beta chains reported below all come from one sample, sequenced in a study of blood T cell repertoires in COVID-19 (dated by TCRdb to 2018 to 2021). Library prep was done by the immunoSEQ multiplex PCR assay. The table was pulled from immuneACCESS by TCRdb, which kept in-frame rearrangements only. Such tables lose some clones; where checked, under half of the loss comes from unresolved V genes, and the rest has no known cause. For this sample there are fewer than 65,000 clones; approximately 86% appear just once. The ten biggest clones cover roughly 1.3% of the sample. Sample: peripheral blood. These receptor sequences come from a man aged 55 to 69 with acute or convalescent COVID-19.

The CDR3 reads CASGATGGNSPLHF. The CDR3 nucleotides read TGCGCCAGCGGGGCGACAGGGGGAAATTCACCCCTCCACTTT. V and J are TRBV5-1 and TRBJ1-6; TRBD1 matches at 9 bases. Germline V gives CDR1 SGHRS, CDR2 YFSETQ. The CDR3 consists of 14 residues. Trimming at V came to 7 bases and at J to 7 bases, leaving 6 bases not matched to a gene.

This sequence joins TRBV24-1 and TRBJ2-1; TRBD2 aligns across 12 bases. CDR3 size: 17 residues. The trim removed 4 bases at V and 2 bases at J, leaving 5 bases unmatched. The germline V gene has CDR1 KGHDR and CDR2 SFDVKD. This CDR3 reads CATSDASGGAAYNEQFF. The CDR3 DNA reads TGTGCCACCAGTGACGCTAGCGGGGGGGCGGCCTACAATGAGCAGTTCTTC.

The chain links TRBV11-3 to TRBJ2-5, with TRBD1 matching over 8 bases. With 7 bases clipped from V and 4 bases from J, the junction kept 23 bases outside the gene matches. The CDR3 contains 19 residues. Germline-derived CDR1 and CDR2 are SGHNT and YENEEA. The CDR3 nucleotides read TGTGCCAGCAACCAACCATCGCCGGGGAACAGGGGGTATGTAGAGACCCAGTACTTC. It translates to CASNQPSPGNRGYVETQYF.

This CDR3 is CASTGSGNTIYF. CDR3 sequence (DNA): TGTGCCAGCACGGGGTCTGGAAACACCATATATTTT. V and J are TRBV6-4 and TRBJ1-3; D is ambiguous. Per the germline V gene, CDR1 is MRHNA and CDR2 is SNTAGT. The ends were cut back, 7 bases at V and 1 base at J, with 5 bases in the middle. The CDR3 totals 12 residues.

This clone was detected only a few times. The chain employs TRBV4-1 and TRBJ2-5; TRBD1 agrees at 9 bases. The CDR3 totals 13 residues. Looked up from germline, CDR1 is MGHRA and CDR2 is YSYEKL. The J segment lost 5 bases and the V segment lost 4 bases, leaving 2 bases of the junction unmatched. CDR3: CASSPQGAETQYF. The CDR3 coding sequence is TGCGCCAGCAGCCCACAGGGGGCTGAGACCCAGTACTTC.

The rearrangement uses TRBV7-2 and TRBJ2-1; D might be TRBD1 (5 bases). Trimming left V 1 base short and J 0 bases short, with 10 bases between. This CDR3 contains 16 residues. CDR1 and CDR2 from the germline V gene are SGHTA and FQGNSA. CDR3 DNA sequence: TGTGCCAGCAGCTTAGAGGGGTGGAGCTCCTACAATGAGCAGTTCTTC. It yields the protein CASSLEGWSSYNEQFF.

The V call is TRBV11-1, the J call TRBJ2-2; a weak D match, TRBD1 (5 bases). Looked up from germline, CDR1 is SGHAT and CDR2 is FQDESV (reference sequence). V was trimmed by 8 bases and J by 1 base, leaving 8 bases between them. The length of the CDR3 is 13 residues. The CDR3 here is CASGHLNTGELFF. CDR3 nucleotide sequence: TGTGCCAGCGGACACCTGAACACCGGGGAGCTGTTTTTT.

The chain has TRBV9 and TRBJ2-3; D is perhaps TRBD2 (5 bases). The CDR3 length is 14 residues. The V end lost 4 bases, the J end lost 1 base, and 10 bases lay between the germline ends. Looked up from germline, CDR1 is SGDLS and CDR2 is YYNGEE. The CDR3 protein is CASSRDGGTDTQYF. The CDR3, as DNA: TGTGCCAGCAGCCGCGACGGGGGCACAGATACGCAGTATTTT.

The genes are TRBV3-1 (or the pseudogene TRBV3-2) and TRBJ2-7; weak D call: TRBD2 (6 bases). CDR1 and CDR2 (germline): LGHDT, YNNKEL (reference sequence). Trimming took off 2 bases at V and 2 bases at J, with 13 bases between the two ends. CDR3 size: 15 residues. As DNA, the CDR3 is TGTGCCAGCAGCCAATATCCGGGAGCCGCCTACGAGCAGTACTTC. Its protein product is CASSQYPGAAYEQYF.

The chain uses TRBV6-4 and TRBJ1-6; D is unresolved. The V end lost 0 bases, the J end lost 10 bases, and 13 bases lay between the germline ends. The length of the CDR3 is 15 residues. The germline CDR1 and CDR2 sequences are MRHNA and SNTAGT. The CDR3 region has the DNA TGTGCCAGCAGTGACTCACCCCGGGGAACCTCACCCCTCCACTTT. Translated: CASSDSPRGTSPLHF.

This chain uses TRBV6-5 with TRBJ1-2; 7 bases agree with TRBD1. V gave up 5 bases and J gave up 5 bases; unmatched junction bases: 2. This CDR3 is built from 12 residues. Germline assignment: CDR1 MNHEY and CDR2 SVGAGI. Here the CDR3 reads CASSTGVYGYTF. Here the CDR3 DNA reads TGTGCCAGCAGTACAGGGGTTTATGGCTACACCTTC.

The chain couples TRBV27 to TRBJ1-5; D call uncertain. V was shortened by 6 bases and J by 3 bases, with 21 bases between the two germline ends. Germline values: CDR1 MNHEY, CDR2 SMNVEV (reference sequence). The CDR3 has 17 residues. CDR3 amino acids: CASRGFGVGGLNQPQHF. CDR3 nucleotides: TGTGCCAGCAGGGGGTTTGGGGTCGGCGGGCTCAATCAGCCCCAGCATTTT.

In its sample, this clone was seen many times. The chain recombines TRBV6-4 with TRBJ2-2; 7 nucleotides agree with TRBD2. The CDR3 length is 15 residues. Germline CDR1 is MRHNA and CDR2 is SNTAGT. The V and J ends lost 2 bases and 0 bases, in that order; junction bases with no gene match: 0. This CDR3 reads CASSDGGANTGELFF. The CDR3 DNA is TGTGCCAGCAGTGACGGGGGGGCGAACACCGGGGAGCTGTTTTTT.

A few counts support this clone. The chain is built from TRBV3-1 (or the pseudogene TRBV3-2) and TRBJ2-5, with TRBD2 matching 9 bases. There are 18 residues in the CDR3. The J segment lost 3 bases and the V segment lost 1 base, leaving 12 bases of the junction unmatched. Germline-derived CDR1 and CDR2 are LGHDT and YNNKEL (reference sequence). The CDR3 is CASSQVFAGGVKEETQYF. DNA of the CDR3: TGTGCCAGCAGCCAAGTTTTCGCGGGAGGGGTGAAGGAAGAGACCCAGTACTTC.